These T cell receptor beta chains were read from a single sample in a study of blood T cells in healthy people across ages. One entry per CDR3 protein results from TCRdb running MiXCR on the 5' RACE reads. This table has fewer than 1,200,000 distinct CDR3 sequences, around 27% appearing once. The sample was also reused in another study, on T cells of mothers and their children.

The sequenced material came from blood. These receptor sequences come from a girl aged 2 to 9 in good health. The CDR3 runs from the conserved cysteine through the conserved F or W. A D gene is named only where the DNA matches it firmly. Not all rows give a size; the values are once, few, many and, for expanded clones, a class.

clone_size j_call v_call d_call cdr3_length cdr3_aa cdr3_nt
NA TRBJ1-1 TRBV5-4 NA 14 CASSLEAGIAEAFF TGTGCCAGCAGCTTGGAGGCGGGGATCGCTGAAGCTTTCTTT
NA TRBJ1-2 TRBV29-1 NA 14 CSVEGPLTLYGYTF TGCAGCGTCGAAGGGCCTTTAACCCTTTATGGCTACACCTTC
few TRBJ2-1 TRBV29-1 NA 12 CSGRVYHNEQFF TGCAGCGGTCGGGTTTACCACAATGAGCAGTTCTTC
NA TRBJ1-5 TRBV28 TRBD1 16 CASSFLGQGRIQPQHF TGTGCCAGCAGTTTCCTTGGACAGGGAAGAATTCAGCCCCAGCATTTT
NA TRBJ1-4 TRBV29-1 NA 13 CSSRGGQSGKLFF TGCAGCTCAAGAGGGGGGCAGTCTGGAAAACTGTTTTTT
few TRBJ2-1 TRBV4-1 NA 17 CASSQIADAAMVNEQFF TGCGCCAGCAGCCAAATAGCCGACGCCGCTATGGTCAATGAGCAGTTCTTC
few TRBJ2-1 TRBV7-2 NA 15 CASSLGAASNNEQFF TGTGCCAGCAGCTTAGGAGCGGCATCCAACAATGAGCAGTTCTTC
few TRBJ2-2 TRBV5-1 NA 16 CASSLAVAGWTGELFF TGCGCCAGCAGCTTGGCCGTGGCAGGGTGGACCGGGGAGCTGTTTTTT
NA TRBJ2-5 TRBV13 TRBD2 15 CASSLVAGGPGTQYF TGTGCCAGCAGCTTAGTCGCGGGAGGGCCTGGGACCCAGTACTTC
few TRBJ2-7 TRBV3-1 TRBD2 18 CASSPLTSGRLSSYEQYF TGTGCCAGCAGCCCCTTGACTAGCGGGAGGCTCAGCTCCTACGAGCAGTACTTC
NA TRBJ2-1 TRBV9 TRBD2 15 CASSAEREDYNEQFF TGTGCCAGCAGCGCCGAGCGGGAGGACTACAATGAGCAGTTCTTC
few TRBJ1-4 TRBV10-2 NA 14 CASRDGATNEKLFF TGCGCCAGCAGGGACGGAGCAACTAATGAAAAACTGTTTTTT
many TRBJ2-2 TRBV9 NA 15 CASSPDEIGAGELFF TGTGCCAGCAGCCCTGATGAAATAGGTGCCGGGGAGCTGTTTTTT
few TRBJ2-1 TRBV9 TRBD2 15 CASSVGLAGVNEQFF TGTGCCAGCAGCGTGGGACTAGCGGGGGTCAATGAGCAGTTCTTC
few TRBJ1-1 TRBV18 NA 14 CASSPGSGNTEAFF TGTGCCAGCTCACCGGGTAGTGGGAACACTGAAGCTTTCTTT
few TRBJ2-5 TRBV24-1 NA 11 CATSVWGYQYF TGTGCCACCAGTGTCTGGGGGTACCAGTACTTC
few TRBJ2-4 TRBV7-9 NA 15 CASSFGWGTGNIQYF TGTGCCAGCAGCTTCGGTTGGGGGACGGGAAACATTCAGTACTTC
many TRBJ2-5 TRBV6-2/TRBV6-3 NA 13 CASSQRAQETQYF TGTGCCAGCAGTCAACGTGCTCAGGAGACCCAGTACTTC
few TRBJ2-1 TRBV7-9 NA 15 CASSSQGELYNEQFF TGTGCCAGCAGCTCCCAAGGCGAGCTCTACAATGAGCAGTTCTTC
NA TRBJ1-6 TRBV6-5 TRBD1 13 CASRRQGWSPLHF TGTGCCAGCAGACGACAGGGTTGGTCACCCCTCCACTTT
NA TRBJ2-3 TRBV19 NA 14 CASSNWTDLDTQYF TGTGCCAGTAGTAACTGGACGGACTTGGATACGCAGTATTTT
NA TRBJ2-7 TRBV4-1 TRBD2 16 CASSQVWGGSSYEQYF TGCGCCAGCAGCCAAGTGTGGGGGGGGAGCTCCTACGAGCAGTACTTC
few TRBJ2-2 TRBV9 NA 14 CASSSGEGGGELFF TGTGCCAGCAGTTCAGGGGAGGGTGGCGGGGAGCTGTTTTTT
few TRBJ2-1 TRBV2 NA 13 CASHWDGGNEQFF TGTGCCAGCCACTGGGATGGAGGCAATGAGCAGTTCTTC
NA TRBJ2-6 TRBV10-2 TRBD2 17 CASIHSGGPSGANVLTF TGCGCCAGCATCCATAGCGGGGGACCCTCTGGGGCCAACGTCCTGACTTTC
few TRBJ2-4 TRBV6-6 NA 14 CASSPSVRENIQYF TGTGCCAGCAGTCCATCCGTCAGGGAAAACATTCAGTACTTC
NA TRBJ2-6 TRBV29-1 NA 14 CSAVTTKGANVLTF TGCAGCGCCGTCACCACTAAAGGGGCCAACGTCCTGACTTTC
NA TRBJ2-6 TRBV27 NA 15 CASSFAGAGANVLTF TGTGCCAGCAGTTTCGCAGGGGCTGGGGCCAACGTCCTGACTTTC
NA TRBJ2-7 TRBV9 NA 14 CASSVAGETNEQYF TGTGCCAGCAGCGTAGCTGGGGAAACCAACGAGCAGTACTTC
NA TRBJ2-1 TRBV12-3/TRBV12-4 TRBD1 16 CASSLTGQGVRNEQFF TGTGCCAGCAGTCTTACGGGACAGGGGGTACGCAATGAGCAGTTCTTC
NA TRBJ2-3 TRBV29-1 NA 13 CSVERGATDTQYF TGCAGCGTTGAGCGCGGGGCCACAGATACGCAGTATTTT
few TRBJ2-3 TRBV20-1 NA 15 CSARLRGSRGDTQYF TGCAGTGCTAGACTGCGGGGCAGTAGGGGAGATACGCAGTATTTT
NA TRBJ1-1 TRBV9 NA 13 CASSEGTGTEAFF TGTGCCAGCAGCGAGGGGACGGGCACTGAAGCTTTCTTT